These 3 T cell receptor beta chains originate from one sample sequenced in a study of blood T cell repertoires in COVID-19. Some clones are missing from TCRdb's copy, which holds only in-frame ones; the method was immunoSEQ multiplex PCR. The table includes about 190,000 clones, under 90% detected once. Specimen: peripheral blood. These receptors were collected from a man aged 30-40 years with active or convalescent COVID-19.

The chain combines TRBV21-1 with TRBJ1-2; TRBD1 is the table's D call, not checked against the DNA. TRBV21-1 is deemed a pseudogene. The CDR3 runs to 18 residues. The CDR3 sequence is CASSTVPDPLQDLYGYTF. CDR3 coding DNA: TGTGCCAGCAGCACGGTCCCCGACCCGTTACAGGACCTCTATGGCTACACCTTC.

This clone was seen ten or more times. V and J are TRBV5-1 and TRBJ1-5; 8 nucleotides line up with TRBD1. Losses at the gene ends were 4 bases for V and 2 bases for J; bases not matched to a gene: 5. This CDR3 is 15 amino acids long. Per the germline V gene, CDR1 is SGHRS and CDR2 is YFSETQ. Here the CDR3 reads CASSQTGVGNQPQHF. The CDR3 DNA sequence: TGCGCCAGCAGCCAGACAGGGGTTGGCAATCAGCCCCAGCATTTT.

This sequence joins TRBV9 and TRBJ2-7; 7 bases agree with TRBD1. In germline, CDR1 is SGDLS, CDR2 YYNGEE. CDR3 size: 14 residues. The J segment lost 5 bases and the V segment lost 4 bases, leaving 9 bases of the junction unmatched. The CDR3 here is CASSPTRQGHEQYF. As DNA, the CDR3 is TGTGCCAGCAGCCCGACCCGACAGGGCCACGAGCAGTACTTC.